This T cell receptor beta chain emerged from a study of T cells in Graves' hyperthyroidism and ophthalmopathy. Study observations and caveats: Blood also contained most expanded thyroid clonotypes above 0.001. Using 13 V-J features, a model discriminated ophthalmopathy from stable hyperthyroidism.

The CDR3 sequence is 15 residues long. In germline, CDR1 is LNHNV, CDR2 YYDKDF (reference sequence). V lost 5 bases to trimming and J lost 6 bases, with 17 bases between them. Turning to this clonotype: What it binds is unknown.

TCR beta CDR3 regions were amplified from RNA transcripts. When the TCR CDR3 underwent first-round RT-PCR, the HTBI primer set was used. TCRdb re-called the multiplex PCR reads through MiXCR, storing one row per CDR3 protein. The data show over 700,000 distinct CDR3 sequences, approximately 18% seen once. Patients aged 18 to 65 had newly diagnosed hyperthyroidism lasting under 2 months. PBMCs were sourced from roughly 9.3 ml fresh peripheral blood. This receptor was identified in a woman aged 45 to 65 with Graves' hyperthyroidism that later progressed to Graves' ophthalmopathy. V and J are TRBV15 and TRBJ1-5; TRBD1 is a possible D gene (6 bases). The sequenced sample was blood. Here the CDR3 DNA reads TGTGCCACCAGCTCGCCCGGGGGGCAAGGTCAGCCCCAGCATTTT. Encoded protein: CATSSPGGQGQPQHF. The variable domain in full, completed from reference TRBV15 and TRBJ1-5, reads DAMVIQNPRYQVTQFGKPVTLSCSQTLNHNVMYWYQQKSSQAPKLLFHYYDKDFNNEADTPDNFQSRRPNTSFCFLDIRSPGLGDTAMYLCATSSPGGQGQPQHFGDGTRLSIL.